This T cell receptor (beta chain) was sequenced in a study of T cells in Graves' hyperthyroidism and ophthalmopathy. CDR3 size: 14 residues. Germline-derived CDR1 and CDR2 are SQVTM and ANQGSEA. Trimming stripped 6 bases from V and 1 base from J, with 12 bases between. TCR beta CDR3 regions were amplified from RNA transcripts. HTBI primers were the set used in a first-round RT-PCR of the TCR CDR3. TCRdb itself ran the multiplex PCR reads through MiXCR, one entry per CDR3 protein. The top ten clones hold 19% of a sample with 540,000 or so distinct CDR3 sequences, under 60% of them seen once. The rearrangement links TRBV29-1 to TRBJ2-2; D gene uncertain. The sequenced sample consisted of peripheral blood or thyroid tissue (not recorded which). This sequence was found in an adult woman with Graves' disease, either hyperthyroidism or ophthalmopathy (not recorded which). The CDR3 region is CSVRGRMNTGELFF. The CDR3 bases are TGCAGCGTCCGCGGCAGGATGAACACCGGGGAGCTGTTTTTT.